The T cell receptor (beta chain) described here comes from a study of response to subunit inactivated influenza vaccine. TCRdb reanalysed the RT-PCR reads using MiXCR and keeps one entry per CDR3 protein. The sample comprises 750,000 to 850,000 distinct CDR3 sequences, approximately 17% of which are singletons, and around 9.9% rests with the top ten. Study-wide points: Only a handful of new T cells, the authors suggested, are recruited with each seasonal influenza vaccination.

Germline V gene data show CDR1 as SQVTM and CDR2 as ANQGSEA. Losses at the gene ends were 6 bases for V and 5 bases for J; bases not matched to a gene: 18. The CDR3 consists of 17 residues. This clonotype was seen more than once but under ten times. What it binds is unknown. The specimen comprised PBMCs from blood, sampled less than 6 days after vaccination. The rearrangement uses TRBV29-1 and TRBJ2-1; TRBD2 matches at 8 bases. This sequence was found in a man in his fifties who received an inactivated influenza vaccine. CDR3 protein: CSVIYPSGTSTHNEQFF. CDR3 in DNA: TGCAGCGTCATCTACCCTTCCGGGACTAGTACCCACAATGAGCAGTTCTTC.